Listed below are T cell receptor beta chains from one sample, sequenced in a study of spatial heterogeneity in lung cancer. One entry per CDR3 protein, called by TCRdb with MiXCR from the 5' RACE reads. Of 51,000 or so distinct CDR3 sequences in the sample, less than 9.5% were seen once. The sequencing used PBMCs, collected at follow-up. Receptors were obtained from a female donor with early-stage non-small cell lung cancer. Both conserved end residues are part of each CDR3. D genes are given only for firm matches. Rows may omit the clone size; those that give it use once, few, many or a size class.

J gene | D gene | V gene | clone size | CDR3 DNA | CDR3 protein
TRBJ2-7 | NA | TRBV3-1 | many | TGTGCCAGCAGCCAAGACGGATCCTACGAGCAGTACTTC | CASSQDGSYEQYF
TRBJ2-3 | NA | TRBV24-1 | many | TGTGCCACCAGTGACAGCACAGATACGCAGTATTTT | CATSDSTDTQYF
TRBJ1-3 | NA | TRBV7-9 | many | TGTGCCAGCAGCTTGGTGGGCTCTGGAAACACCATATATTTT | CASSLVGSGNTIYF
TRBJ1-5 | NA | TRBV5-1 | many | TGCGCCAGCAGCTTGGAAGGTAACATTCAGCCCCAGCATTTT | CASSLEGNIQPQHF
TRBJ1-3 | TRBD1 | TRBV3-1 | few | TGTGCCAGCAGCCTCCCAACAGGGGACCGTACCATATATTTT | CASSLPTGDRTIYF
TRBJ1-4 | TRBD1 | TRBV5-1 | many | TGCGCCAGCATGACCGGGACAGGGGGCAGCGAAAAACTGTTTTTT | CASMTGTGGSEKLFF
TRBJ1-5 | NA | TRBV12-2 | once | TGTGCAAGTCGCTCCCCGACAGGGGACAATCAGCCCCAGCATTTT | CASRSPTGDNQPQHF
TRBJ2-3 | NA | TRBV27 | many | TGTGCCAGCAGTTTCGGGGGAGGGGGCATCGCAGATACGCAGTATTTT | CASSFGGGGIADTQYF
TRBJ1-3 | NA | TRBV7-3 | NA | TGTGCCAGCAGCTTAACGGCCGGGTCTTCTGGAAACACCATATATTTT | CASSLTAGSSGNTIYF
TRBJ2-1 | TRBD2 | TRBV29-1 | many | TGCAGCGCTAGTGAGCGGGGGTCTCACAATGAGCAGTTCTTC | CSASERGSHNEQFF
TRBJ2-2 | NA | TRBV6-2/TRBV6-3 | NA | TGTGCCAGTCTTCAGGGTAGGAACACCGGGGAGCTGTTTTTT | CASLQGRNTGELFF
TRBJ1-1 | NA | TRBV2 | NA | TGTGCCAGCAGTGAAGAAGGCGGTACTGAAGCTTTCTTT | CASSEEGGTEAFF
TRBJ1-3 | NA | TRBV5-1 | few | TGCGCCAGCAGCTTGATCGGGACCACTCGAGGGGGAAACACCATATATTTT | CASSLIGTTRGGNTIYF
TRBJ2-5 | NA | TRBV5-1 | few | TGCGCCAGCAGCCCACTAGGAGGAGAGACCCAGTACTTC | CASSPLGGETQYF
TRBJ2-7 | TRBD2 | TRBV9 | many | TGTGCCAGCAGCGTAGGTACTAGCGGCGTCTCCTACGAGCAGTACTTC | CASSVGTSGVSYEQYF
TRBJ1-2 | NA | TRBV28 | many | TGTGCCAGCAGTCCCTCAGGGAGGGTCACTGGCTACACCTTC | CASSPSGRVTGYTF
TRBJ2-7 | TRBD2 | TRBV5-1 | few | TGCGCCAGCAGCTCCGAGGGCGGGGGGAGATACGAGCAGTACTTC | CASSSEGGGRYEQYF